The rows below give T cell receptor beta chains drawn from one sample of a study of cytomegalovirus exposure and HLA in healthy donors. Clones were sequenced by immunoSEQ multiplex PCR, and TCRdb holds only the in-frame ones, with some missing. The sample contains about 300,000 clones, roughly 85% of which appear only once. The sample taken for sequencing was PBMCs. The receptors come from a man aged 40-49 years in good health and CMV-seropositive. Both conserved end residues are part of each CDR3.

j_call v_call cdr3_aa
TRBJ2-1 TRBV29-1 CSVASGNSEQFF
TRBJ1-1 TRBV19 CATQTGGGTEAFF
TRBJ1-2 TRBV28 CASSLGTGLLDYGYTF
TRBJ2-3 TRBV28 CASSRTGSSTDTQYF
TRBJ1-1 TRBV27 CASSPRGGGRDTEAFF
TRBJ2-1 TRBV28 CANRKSGTSWNEQFF
TRBJ2-5 TRBV7-2 CASSLGTGGGQETQYF
TRBJ2-1 TRBV6-6 CASSFDFTYNEQFF
TRBJ2-7 TRBV2 CASTGADRPYEQYF
TRBJ2-3 TRBV5-4 CAGAGGRDTDTQYF
TRBJ2-5 TRBV4-1 CASSHAQETGDETQYF
TRBJ1-3 TRBV29-1 CSHRSGNTIYF
TRBJ2-7 TRBV5-6 CASSFRTSGAYEQYF
TRBJ2-1 TRBV30 CAWSVAGSRNEQFF
TRBJ2-7 TRBV5-6 CGSRDTPYEQYF
TRBJ2-5 TRBV2 CASSTTPTGETQYF